What follows are 21 T cell receptor beta chains derived from one specimen sequenced in a study of cytomegalovirus exposure and HLA in healthy donors (dated by TCRdb to the late 2010s). Library preparation used the immunoSEQ multiplex PCR assay. For the multiplex PCR, a mixture combining 60 forward primers for TCR Vbeta segments and 13 reverse primers for TCR Jbeta segments was used. The table was pulled from immuneACCESS by TCRdb, which kept in-frame rearrangements only. Such tables lose some clones; where checked, under half of the loss comes from unresolved V genes, and the rest has no known cause. The sample data list 100,000 to 150,000 clones, and 83% of these were observed just once. The top ten clonotypes cover about 3.5% of the sample. The sample was PBMCs. The receptors were gathered from a middle-aged woman in good health and CMV-seropositive.

V is TRBV7-9 and J is TRBJ2-7; no definite D call. CDR1 SEHNR and CDR2 FQNEAQ come from the germline V gene (reference sequence). The CDR3 is made up of 14 amino acids. V was shortened by 1 base and J by 1 base, with 8 bases between the two germline ends. Written as DNA, the CDR3 is TGTGCCAGCAGCTTAGTAGCTACTTCCTACGAGCAGTACTTC. It encodes CASSLVATSYEQYF.

The chain employs TRBV28 and TRBJ2-7, with D possibly matching TRBD1 (5 bases). This CDR3 region has 14 residues. Between the trimmed V and J ends, which lost 8 bases and 3 bases, there was a span of 17 bases. CDR1 and CDR2 from the germline V gene are MDHEN and SYDVKM. CDR3 in amino acids: CASDSRQRVYEQYF. The CDR3 DNA reads as TGTGCCAGCGACTCACGACAGCGTGTCTACGAGCAGTACTTC.

The chain recombines TRBV9 with TRBJ2-7, with TRBD2 matching 10 bases. CDR1 and CDR2 (germline): SGDLS, YYNGEE. V lost 0 bases, J lost 5 bases, and 5 bases stayed unmatched. The CDR3 extends over 15 amino acids. DNA for the CDR3: TGTGCCAGCAGCGTAGCTAGCGGGAGTTTCGACGAGCAGTACTTC. Its translation is CASSVASGSFDEQYF.

This chain uses TRBV4-2 with TRBJ1-5; D is undetermined. Germline lookup yields CDR1 LGHNA and CDR2 YNFKEQ. This CDR3 is built from 15 residues. The V end lost 6 bases, the J end lost 4 bases, and 16 bases lay between the germline ends. CDR3 DNA: TGTGCCAGCAGACCCTTTGGAGATCGAAATCAGCCCCAGCATTTT. It is translated as CASRPFGDRNQPQHF.

V gene TRBV27 combines with J gene TRBJ2-5, with 11 bases matching TRBD1. V was clipped by 4 bases and J by 1 base; unmatched bases: 5. Germline lookup yields CDR1 MNHEY and CDR2 SMNVEV (reference sequence). There are 16 residues in the CDR3. CDR3 nucleotides: TGTGCCAGCAGTTATCGGACAGGGGGCCTCCAAGAGACCCAGTACTTC. Its protein product is CASSYRTGGLQETQYF.

The V gene is TRBV5-1, the J gene TRBJ2-5, with D perhaps TRBD1 (7 bases). Germline V gene data show CDR1 as SGHRS and CDR2 as YFSETQ. The CDR3 length is 15 residues. Trimming stripped 0 bases from V and 5 bases from J, with 14 bases between. The CDR3 reads CASSLGQGGRETQYF. The CDR3 DNA is TGCGCCAGCAGCTTGGGTCAGGGGGGAAGGGAGACCCAGTACTTC.

The J gene is TRBJ2-5, the V gene TRBV15; 8 nucleotides agree with TRBD1. The last part of the DNA fits TRBJ2-7 better; the J call may be wrong. Germline CDR1 and CDR2: LNHNV and YYDKDF (reference sequence). The CDR3 spans 15 residues. CDR3 coding DNA: TGTGCCACCAGCAGAGGACAGGGGAGAATCGACGAGCAGTACTTC. Translating it yields CATSRGQGRIDEQYF.

The rearrangement uses TRBV27 and TRBJ2-3; 7 bases agree with TRBD2. V shed 5 bases and J 4 bases; nucleotides not matched to a gene: 12. CDR3 length equals 16 residues. Looked up from germline, CDR1 is MNHEY and CDR2 is SMNVEV (reference sequence). CDR3 amino acids: CASSPSGGGRSDTQYF. CDR3 in DNA: TGTGCCAGCAGTCCTTCTGGTGGCGGGAGATCAGATACGCAGTATTTT.

The gene calls are TRBV9 and TRBJ2-5; TRBD1 is a possible D gene (6 bases). This CDR3 region has 12 residues. Trimming removed 4 bases from V and 5 bases from J, with 9 bases in between. CDR1 and CDR2 from the germline V gene are SGDLS and YYNGEE. The CDR3 DNA follows: TGTGCCAGCAGCCCCAGGGGTGAGACCCAGTACTTC. Translating gives CASSPRGETQYF.

In this sample, this clone turned up once. This chain links TRBV10-3 with TRBJ2-1, with 7 bases lining up with TRBD1. Germline assignment: CDR1 ENHRY and CDR2 SYGVKD. This CDR3 comprises 16 residues. V dropped 2 bases and J dropped 8; count of bases not matched to a gene: 12. For the CDR3, the DNA is TGTGCCATCAGTGAGATGCAGGGGGAAGGAGGTCATGAGCAGTTCTTC. Protein product: CAISEMQGEGGHEQFF.

The chain carries TRBV7-2 and TRBJ1-1; 7 nucleotides align to TRBD1. The V gene's germline CDR1 is SGHTA and CDR2 FQGNSA. The CDR3 loop spans 16 amino acids. V was pared by 4 bases and J by 0 bases, with 8 bases of the junction left unmatched. CDR3: CASSSWTGGMNTEAFF. CDR3 in DNA: TGTGCCAGCAGCTCTTGGACAGGCGGAATGAACACTGAAGCTTTCTTT.

This clone has just one count. This chain uses TRBV19 with TRBJ1-1; D is perhaps TRBD1 (5 bases). Germline CDR1 and CDR2: LNHDA and SQIVND (reference sequence). Deletions cut 7 bases from V and 2 bases from J, with 14 bases between. The CDR3 is made up of 14 amino acids. DNA for the CDR3: TGTGCCAGTACCTTCTCCCAGGGTAACACTGAAGCTTTCTTT. Its translation: CASTFSQGNTEAFF.

The CDR3 spells CASSPGTGPYEQYF. As DNA, the CDR3 is TGTGCCAGCAGCCCCGGGACAGGGCCCTACGAGCAGTACTTC. The chain links TRBV5-4 to TRBJ2-7; 9 nucleotides align to TRBD1. Germline V lookup: CDR1 SGHNT, CDR2 YYREEE (reference sequence). CDR3 length equals 14 residues. Trimming at V came to 4 bases and at J to 2 bases, leaving 4 bases not matched to a gene. The entire variable domain, with the rest obtained from reference TRBV5-4 and TRBJ2-7, is as follows: ETGVTQSPTHLIKTRGQQVTLRCSSQSGHNTVSWYQQALGQGPQFIFQYYREEENGRGNFPPRFSGLQFPNYSSELNVNALELDDSALYLCASSPGTGPYEQYFGPGTRLTVT.

The V call is TRBV28, the J call TRBJ1-1; 9 bases are shared with TRBD1. This CDR3 is built from 15 residues. From germline, CDR1 is MDHEN and CDR2 SYDVKM. V was pared by 9 bases and J by 1 base, with 9 bases of the junction left unmatched. DNA of the CDR3: TGTGCCAGTCGGGACAGGGTTATTCAGAACACTGAAGCTTTCTTT. Amino acid sequence: CASRDRVIQNTEAFF.

V usage is TRBV7-8 and J usage is TRBJ1-5; no firm D call. The germline V and J ends were trimmed by 5 bases and 7 bases, with 21 bases remaining between them. CDR3 length: 16 residues. The germline gives CDR1 SGHVS, CDR2 FQNEAQ. Here the CDR3 DNA reads TGTGCCAGCAGCCACAGCCGGGCGAGGGTCGAGCAGCCCCAGCATTTT. This translates into CASSHSRARVEQPQHF. Full variable domain (remainder filled in from reference TRBV7-8 and TRBJ1-5): GAGVSQSPRYKVAKRGQDVALRCDPISGHVSLFWYQQALGQGPEFLTYFQNEAQLDKSGLPSDRFFAERPEGSVSTLKIQRTQQEDSAVYLCASSHSRARVEQPQHFGDGTRLSIL.

V usage is TRBV28 and J usage is TRBJ2-3; D not certain. V was shortened by 6 bases and J by 1 base, with 11 bases between the two germline ends. This CDR3 region has 14 residues. Germline values: CDR1 MDHEN, CDR2 SYDVKM. CDR3 residues: CASSQLTRTDTQYF. DNA for the CDR3: TGTGCCAGCAGCCAATTGACTCGCACAGATACGCAGTATTTT.

The chain is built from TRBV5-6 and TRBJ2-5, with a weak D call TRBD1 (6 bases). The CDR3 sequence is 14 residues long. V was shortened by 2 bases and J by 2 bases, with 10 bases between the two germline ends. Germline values: CDR1 SGHDT, CDR2 YYEEEE. CDR3 residues: CASSFPDRQETQYF. The DNA of the CDR3 is TGTGCCAGCAGCTTCCCGGACAGACAAGAGACCCAGTACTTC.

V and J are TRBV28 and TRBJ1-5; D is possibly TRBD1 (6 bases). The CDR3 runs 18 residues. In germline, CDR1 is MDHEN, CDR2 SYDVKM. Trimming stripped 4 bases from V and 2 bases from J, with 21 bases between. This CDR3 is CASSSYWTDPGGNQPQHF. The CDR3, as DNA: TGTGCCAGCAGTTCCTATTGGACGGACCCAGGGGGCAATCAGCCCCAGCATTTT.

This chain joins TRBV4-2 and TRBJ2-2; TRBD2 agrees at 12 bases. This CDR3 contains 21 residues. V was clipped by 3 bases and J by 4 bases; unmatched bases: 18. The germline V gene has CDR1 LGHNA and CDR2 YNFKEQ. CDR3 nucleotides: TGTGCCAGCAGCCAGGACCCGGGGGGTCTAGCGGGAGGGCCTGGCACCGGGGAGCTGTTTTTT. Protein sequence: CASSQDPGGLAGGPGTGELFF.

This clone appeared once. The chain is built from TRBV4-2 and TRBJ1-2; D perhaps matches TRBD1 (5 bases). Germline V gene lookup returns CDR1 LGHNA and CDR2 YNFKEQ. The V gene lost 0 bases and the J gene lost 4 bases, with 9 bases spanning the gap. CDR3 length equals 14 residues. The CDR3 is CASSQDQGGYGYTF. The CDR3, as DNA: TGTGCCAGCAGCCAAGATCAGGGTGGCTATGGCTACACCTTC.

The chain couples TRBV11-2 to TRBJ1-1; D perhaps matches TRBD1 (5 bases). V lost 1 base and J 11 bases, leaving 17 bases between the germline ends. Germline V CDR1 and CDR2: SGHAT, FQNNGV. CDR3 length: 14 amino acids. The DNA for the CDR3 is TGTGCCAGCAGCTTAGGCGGGGGTTTCGGGGGGGCTTTCTTT. It specifies CASSLGGGFGGAFF.